This paragraph covers one T cell receptor beta chain sequence. It has no known antigen specificity. Per-base qualities were not stored, and no clone one base away is much larger. TCR beta CDR3 regions were amplified from RNA transcripts. The first round of RT-PCR for the TCR CDR3 was performed with the HTBI primer set and the Qiagen OneStep RT-PCR kit. Libraries were constructed in a second round of multiplex PCR, after which size selection and purification were performed. Libraries were sequenced paired-end with 100 bp reads on an Illumina HiSeq2000. Regarding the original processing steps: Raw data were processed with SOAPnuke, discarding reads with adapters, uncalled bases, mean Phred below 15, or no exact constant-primer or identifier match. COPE v1.2.5 was used to merge high-quality paired reads, and clonotypes were defined as unique nucleotide sequences. MiTCR v1.1 was used to align the clonotypes against IMGT TRBV, TRBD and TRBJ reference segments. The analysis included only V-J combinations with a frequency above 0.0001, which together covered 99% to 99.2% of the repertoires. A TCS score was defined as the ratio of F50 (clonal expansion) to E x V (chaos), with BLOSUM62-based TCRdist applied between CDR3 peptides within each V-J. Welch's t-statistics and random forest reduced approximately 520 V-J features to 13, which were used in a naive Bayes classifier (R e1071). Starting from the raw public reads, TCRdb applied fastp trimming at Q25, assembled clones with MiXCR and retained in-frame beta chains. When rows share a CDR3 protein, they turn into one entry using the most common DNA and genes. TCRdb assigned the V and J calls; the authors' analysis was not used. Present in this sample are roughly 740,000 distinct CDR3 sequences, less than 20% of which were seen just once. In total, the top ten clones hold about 8.4% of the sample.

Graves' hyperthyroidism was defined as stable when no progression to ophthalmopathy occurred over 18 months of follow-up. Hyperthyroidism patients were newly diagnosed, had a disease duration of under 2 months, and were aged 18 to 65 years. Patients with uncontrolled infections, other autoimmune diseases, pregnancy or lactation were excluded. Diagnoses were based on clinical symptoms, serum thyroxine and TRAb, thyroid ultrasound and orbital computed tomography. PBMCs were separated from 10 ml of fresh peripheral blood using Ficoll-Paque density gradient centrifugation. Total RNA was extracted using Trizol reagent, and RNA quality was assessed on an Agilent 2100 Bioanalyzer. This entry belongs to a study of T cells in Graves' hyperthyroidism and ophthalmopathy (dated by TCRdb to between 2018 and 2021). The study in broad terms: Peripheral blood was collected at initial diagnosis, before any treatment. After blood sampling, hyperthyroidism patients were treated with methimazole at a starting dose of 30 mg daily, and ophthalmopathy patients were treated with high-dose intravenous methylprednisolone. TCR Vbeta CDR3 sequencing of 135 peripheral blood samples (over 40 ophthalmopathy, 70 to 85 hyperthyroidism and roughly 17 progressor patients) is reported in the paper. The 80 to 100 discovery patients were randomly divided into training and test sets at a 7:3 ratio. A discovery cohort of roughly 100 patients, roughly 45 with Graves' ophthalmopathy and more than 55 with stable Graves' hyperthyroidism, was used to find distinguishing TCR V-J signatures. In roughly six Graves' hyperthyroidism patients, the study also compared T-cell repertoires from thyroid tissue with T-cell repertoires from blood. Whether ophthalmopathy could be predicted prospectively was tested in an independent validation cohort made up of 18 to 20 hyperthyroidism patients plus 17 patients who later progressed to ophthalmopathy.

Findings and caveats that apply to the study as a whole: Sample size was not statistically predetermined, and investigators were not blinded to group allocation. A 13 V-J signature model separated ophthalmopathy from stable hyperthyroidism, with around 88% sensitivity and 81.08% specificity in cross-validation and 80%/75% in testing. Blood samples also contained most of the expanded thyroid clonotypes (frequency above 0.001), which suggests that blood repertoires may reflect thyroid immune responses. In validation, the model predicted progression to ophthalmopathy a median of about 6.5 months before onset, with around 70% sensitivity and 72.22% specificity.

The receptor's source is a man between 18 and 35 years old with Graves' hyperthyroidism. The material sequenced was blood.

The CDR3 here reads CSAPGTSGITYEQYF. The nucleotides read TGCAGTGCCCCGGGGACTAGCGGGATCACTTACGAGCAGTACTTC. The chain uses TRBV20-1 and TRBJ2-7, with TRBD2 identical over 13 junction bases. The germline V gene encodes CDR1 DFQATT and CDR2 SNEGSKA (reference sequence). From V the trimming removes 6 bases and from J it removes 4 bases, while the gene matches leave 9 bases of the junction unaccounted for. The CDR3 sequence holds 15 residues, the cysteine and phenylalanine included. This entry keeps only the CDR3 DNA: 45 bases, framed from base 1.